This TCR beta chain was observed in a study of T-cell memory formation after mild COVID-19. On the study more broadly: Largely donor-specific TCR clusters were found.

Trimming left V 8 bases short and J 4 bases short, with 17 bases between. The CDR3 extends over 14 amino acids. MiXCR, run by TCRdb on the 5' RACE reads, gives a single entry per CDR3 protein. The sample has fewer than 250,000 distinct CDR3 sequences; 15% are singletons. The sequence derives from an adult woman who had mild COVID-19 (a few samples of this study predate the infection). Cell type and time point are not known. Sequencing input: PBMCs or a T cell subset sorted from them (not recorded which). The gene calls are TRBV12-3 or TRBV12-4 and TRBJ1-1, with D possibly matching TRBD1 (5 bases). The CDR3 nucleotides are TGTGCCAGCTTAGAGTTCCAGGGTCCCACTGAAGCTTTCTTT. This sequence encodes CASLEFQGPTEAFF.